Presented here are 16 T cell receptor beta chains from one specimen sequenced in a study of regulatory T cells in long-lasting Graves disease. Building the TCR beta libraries relied on iRepertoire HTBI primers, and CDR3 regions underwent Arm-PCR. One entry per CDR3 protein results from TCRdb running MiXCR on the multiplex PCR reads. In the table there are about 470,000 distinct CDR3 sequences, less than 25% of which are singletons. Time point in this sample: persistent/refractory GD, antithyroid drugs over 5 years with positive TRAb. The TCR library was made from RNA extracted from PBMCs. The sequences come from peripheral blood mononuclear cells (PBMCs), collected when the disease was refractory, from a patient treated with antithyroid drugs. The receptors here all came from a female donor with Graves disease.

This clonotype was picked up a small number of times. This chain links TRBV7-2 with TRBJ2-7, with TRBD2 as a possible D gene (5 bases). Trimming left V 8 bases short and J 4 bases short, with 18 bases between. The germline V gene has CDR1 SGHTA and CDR2 FQGNSA. This CDR3 spans 14 amino acids. The CDR3 sequence is CASSPRAAAYEQYF. CDR3 sequence (DNA): TGTGCCAGCTCGCCCAGAGCGGCTGCGTACGAGCAGTACTTC.

As to this clonotype: This may come from a read error, since a much larger clone is one base off. V gene TRBV28 combines with J gene TRBJ2-5; D uncertain. This CDR3 is built from 13 residues. V gave up 11 bases and J gave up 3 bases, with 16 bases separating them. The germline V gene encodes CDR1 MDHEN and CDR2 SYDVKM. The CDR3 here is CAASPRAKETQYF. The CDR3, as DNA: TGTGCCGCCTCCCCCCGTGCCAAAGAGACCCAGTACTTC. Supplemented by reference TRBV28 and TRBJ2-5, the full variable domain reads DVKVTQSSRYLVKRTGEKVFLECVQDMDHENMFWYRQDPGLGLRLIYFSYDVKMKEKGDIPEGYSVSREKKERFSLILESASTNQTSMYLCAASPRAKETQYFGPGTRLLVL.

This clonotype has ten or more counts. CDR3 sequence (DNA): TGCGCCAGCCTGGACAGGGCCCGGGAGCTGTTTTTT. This gives the protein CASLDRARELFF. The V and J genes are TRBV10-2 and TRBJ2-2; 8 bases fit TRBD1. This CDR3 comprises 12 residues. V was clipped by 8 bases and J by 9 bases; unmatched bases: 5. Germline V gene data show CDR1 as WSHSY and CDR2 as SAAADI.

This clonotype was seen repeatedly, ten times or more. The J gene is TRBJ1-4, the V gene TRBV12-3 or TRBV12-4, with 7 positions matching TRBD1. The CDR3 is 12 amino acids. J was trimmed by 7 bases and V by 6 bases; bases with no gene match: 2. In DNA, the CDR3 is TGTGCCAGCAGCCGGGACAGTGAAAAACTGTTTTTT. Its protein product is CASSRDSEKLFF.

As for this clonotype: Germline is not matched at one junction end, which may reflect a read error. V gene TRBV6-4 combines with J gene TRBJ2-7; no reliable D call. The germline gives CDR1 MRHNA, CDR2 SNTAGT. This CDR3 spans 13 amino acids. The CDR3 coding sequence is TGTGCCAGCAGTTACTCGATTACCGGCGAGCAGTACTTC. Its translation is CASSYSITGEQYF.

The chain recombines TRBV3-1 with TRBJ1-3, with D possibly TRBD1 on 5 matching bases. Germline assignment: CDR1 LGHDT and CDR2 YNNKEL (reference sequence). This CDR3 is 14 amino acids long. V lost 3 bases, J lost 4 bases, and 10 bases lay in between. In nucleotides, the CDR3 is TGTGCCAGCAGCCAGGGAGGGGAAGGAAACACCATATATTTT. The encoded protein is CASSQGGEGNTIYF.

This clonotype occurred a few times. The rearrangement joins TRBV27 to TRBJ1-5, with a possible D match to TRBD1 (6 bases). Deletions cut 3 bases from V and 6 bases from J, with 15 bases between. This CDR3 region has 15 residues. Germline CDR1 reads MNHEY; CDR2 reads SMNVEV (reference sequence). In nucleotides, the CDR3 is TGTGCCAGCAGTTTGGTCCCAGGGGCTGGTCAGCCCCAGCATTTT. This codes for CASSLVPGAGQPQHF.

This clonotype was counted many times. V gene TRBV6-2 or TRBV6-3 combines with J gene TRBJ2-7, with 11 bases identical to TRBD1. This CDR3 spans 16 amino acids. Germline V gene lookup returns CDR1 MNHEY and CDR2 SVGEGT. V was clipped by 1 base and J by 6 bases; unmatched bases: 8. Here the CDR3 DNA reads TGTGCCAGCAGTTACTTGAGGGACAGGGGGTCAAGCGAGCAGTACTTC. It translates to CASSYLRDRGSSEQYF.

This clonotype was observed a handful of times. The V call is TRBV28, the J call TRBJ2-7; TRBD1 agrees at 7 bases. Germline CDR1 MDHEN, CDR2 SYDVKM. V was pared by 5 bases and J by 0 bases, with 13 bases of the junction left unmatched. The CDR3 is 17 residues long. The CDR3 reads CASSPLFSRGHSYEQYF. The CDR3 nucleotides are TGTGCCAGCAGTCCCCTTTTTTCGAGGGGGCACTCCTACGAGCAGTACTTC.

This clonotype was detected ten times or more. The chain carries TRBV28 and TRBJ2-5, with D hard to call. The germline V gene has CDR1 MDHEN and CDR2 SYDVKM. The CDR3 sequence is 16 residues long. V lost 5 bases to trimming and J lost 5 bases, with 21 bases between them. DNA for the CDR3: TGTGCCAGCAGTGAGTTCAACCCTCGGGTGCGCGAGACCCAGTACTTC. This codes for CASSEFNPRVRETQYF.

The J gene is TRBJ1-5, the V gene TRBV19; D remains unclear. CDR1 is LNHDA and CDR2 is SQIVND in the germline V gene (reference sequence). This CDR3 region has 13 residues. V was trimmed by 5 bases and J by 4 bases, leaving 9 bases between them. CDR3 sequence (DNA): TGTGCCAGTAGTTCGTGGATAAATCAGCCCCAGCATTTT. Residues: CASSSWINQPQHF.

This clonotype occurred a few times. This rearrangement joins TRBV30 to TRBJ2-6; D unclear. Germline V lookup: CDR1 GTSNPN, CDR2 SVGIG (reference sequence). The V end lost 2 bases, the J end lost 4 bases, and 6 bases lay between the germline ends. This CDR3 comprises 13 residues. The CDR3, as DNA: TGTGCCTGGAGTCCCCCCGGGGCCAACGTCCTGACTTTC. This sequence encodes CAWSPPGANVLTF.

A few counts support this clonotype. This chain joins TRBV19 and TRBJ2-7, with D hard to call. Trimming pared 4 bases from V and 2 bases from J, leaving 9 bases between. CDR1 and CDR2 from the germline V gene are LNHDA and SQIVND (reference sequence). CDR3 length: 13 amino acids. As DNA, the CDR3 is TGTGCCAGTAGTAGGGGATATACCTACGAGCAGTACTTC. Its translation is CASSRGYTYEQYF.

J is TRBJ2-3 and V is TRBV6-2 or TRBV6-3; D is possibly TRBD1 (7 bases). This CDR3 is 12 amino acids long. From germline, CDR1 is MNHEY and CDR2 SVGEGT. The ends were cut back, 3 bases at V and 14 bases at J, with 15 bases in the middle. The CDR3 DNA sequence: TGTGCCAGCAGTTATCAGGGGGACTCTGTGTATTTT. As protein: CASSYQGDSVYF.

This clonotype was counted a single time. The chain employs TRBV6-2 or TRBV6-3 and TRBJ2-3; D gene unclear. The CDR3 runs to 12 residues. V lost 6 bases, J lost 7 bases, and 11 bases lay in between. Germline V gene sequence: CDR1 MNHEY, CDR2 SVGEGT. CDR3 sequence reads: CASSLTENTQYF. For the CDR3, the DNA is TGTGCCAGCAGCCTTACGGAAAATACGCAGTATTTT.

This chain's CDR3 is CASSSVPSGTSSSYEQYF. DNA for the CDR3: TGCGCCAGCAGCTCGGTCCCTAGCGGGACTTCATCCTCCTACGAGCAGTACTTC. The chain employs TRBV5-1 and TRBJ2-7; 9 nucleotides agree with TRBD2. The junction had 13 bases not matched to a gene; V was cut back by 3 bases and J by 0 bases. Germline values: CDR1 SGHRS, CDR2 YFSETQ. This CDR3 spans 18 amino acids.